The table lists the clone carrying this T cell receptor beta chain with a few counts. This table comes from immunoSEQ multiplex PCR, and its TCRdb copy is limited to in-frame clones, with some not included. This table has about 61,000 clones, about four fifths appearing once. The data are from a study of OX40 agonist ivuxolimab in advanced cancers. Systemic immunosuppression or autoimmune disease history was grounds to exclude patients. This CDR3 spans 16 amino acids. V shed 4 bases, J shed 5 bases, and the junction held 10 bases outside the gene matches. The chain has TRBV23-1 and TRBJ2-1, with TRBD1 matching over 8 bases. TRBV23-1 is marked as an open reading frame, function uncertain. The clonotype originates from an adult with an advanced solid tumor such as melanoma, head and neck, liver or kidney cancer. The material was CD4+ or CD8+ T cells sorted from blood, obtained in a trial of the OX40 agonist ivuxolimab. The CDR3 region has the DNA TGCGCCAGCAGTCCACGGGTCTCGGACAGGGACAATGAGCAGTTCTTC. It is translated as CASSPRVSDRDNEQFF.